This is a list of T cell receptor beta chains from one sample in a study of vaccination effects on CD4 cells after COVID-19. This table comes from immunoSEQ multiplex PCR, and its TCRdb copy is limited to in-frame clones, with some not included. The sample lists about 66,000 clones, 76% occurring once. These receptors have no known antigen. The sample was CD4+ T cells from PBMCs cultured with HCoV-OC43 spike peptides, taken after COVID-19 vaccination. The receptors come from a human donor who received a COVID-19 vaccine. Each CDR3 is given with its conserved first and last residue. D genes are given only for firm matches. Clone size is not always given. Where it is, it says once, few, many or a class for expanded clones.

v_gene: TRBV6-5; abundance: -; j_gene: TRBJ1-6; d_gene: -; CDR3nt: TGTGCCAGCGCGAGTTATACGGGGAATTCACCCCTCCACTTT; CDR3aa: CASASYTGNSPLHF
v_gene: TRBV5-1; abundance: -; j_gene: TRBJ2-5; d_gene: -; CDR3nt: TGCGCCAGCGGGGGGGGACAGTACCAAGAGACCCAGTACTTC; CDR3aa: CASGGGQYQETQYF
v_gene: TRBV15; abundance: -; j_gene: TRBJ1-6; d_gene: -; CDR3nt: TGTGCCACCAGCAGAGATCGGGCCAAACGGGATCACCACTTT; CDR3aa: CATSRDRAKRDHHF
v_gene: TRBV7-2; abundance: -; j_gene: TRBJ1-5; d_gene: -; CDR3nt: TGTGCCAGCAGCTTAGTAGGGGGGGCGTATCAGCCCCAGCATTTT; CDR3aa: CASSLVGGAYQPQHF
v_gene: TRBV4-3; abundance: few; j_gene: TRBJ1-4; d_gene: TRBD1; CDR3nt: TGCGCCAGCAGCCACCTGGGAGGGGGCGGGTCCGGTGAAAAACTGTTTTTT; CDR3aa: CASSHLGGGGSGEKLFF
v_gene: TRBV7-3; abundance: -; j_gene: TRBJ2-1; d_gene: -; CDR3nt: TGTGCCAGCAGCTCAGACGGTCACAATGAGCAGTTCTTC; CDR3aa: CASSSDGHNEQFF
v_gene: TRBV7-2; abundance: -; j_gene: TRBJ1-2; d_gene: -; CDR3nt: TGTGCCAGCAGCTTAGCCGATGACCGGTTCGGGGGCTACACCTTC; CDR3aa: CASSLADDRFGGYTF
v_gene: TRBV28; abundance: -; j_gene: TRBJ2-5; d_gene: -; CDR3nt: TGTGCCAGCAGTGCGAACGTCCTTCAAGAGACCCAGTACTTC; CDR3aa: CASSANVLQETQYF
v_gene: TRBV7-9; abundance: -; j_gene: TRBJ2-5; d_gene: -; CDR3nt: TGTGCCAGCAGCTTAGGTCTGGGGGGTTACCAAGAGACCCAGTACTTC; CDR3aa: CASSLGLGGYQETQYF
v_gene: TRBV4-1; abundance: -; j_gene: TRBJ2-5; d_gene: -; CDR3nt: TGCGCCAGCAGCGACCGACCGACAGGACAAGAGACCCAGTACTTC; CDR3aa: CASSDRPTGQETQYF
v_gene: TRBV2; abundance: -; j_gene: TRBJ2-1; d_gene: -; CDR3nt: TGTGCCAGCAGTGAACAGACTTTGCAGTTCTTC; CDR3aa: CASSEQTLQFF
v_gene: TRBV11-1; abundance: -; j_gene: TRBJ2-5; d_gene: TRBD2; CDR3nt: TGTGCCAGCAGCTTTTCTAGCGGGGGAAGGGGGACCCAGTACTTC; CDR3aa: CASSFSSGGRGTQYF
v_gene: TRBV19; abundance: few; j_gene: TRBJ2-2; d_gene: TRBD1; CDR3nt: TGTGCCAGTAGTATGGGGACAGTTAACACCGGGGAGCTGTTTTTT; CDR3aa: CASSMGTVNTGELFF
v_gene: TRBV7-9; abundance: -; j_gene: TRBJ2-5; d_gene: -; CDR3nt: TGTGCCAGCAGCCTAAGGGGGGGGAATAAACATCAAGAGACCCAGTACTTC; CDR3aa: CASSLRGGNKHQETQYF
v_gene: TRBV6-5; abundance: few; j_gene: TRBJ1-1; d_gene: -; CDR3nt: TGTGCCAGCAGCCCGCCAGGAGGGACTGAAGCTTTCTTT; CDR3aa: CASSPPGGTEAFF
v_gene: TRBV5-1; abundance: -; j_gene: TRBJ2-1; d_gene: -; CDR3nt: TGCGCCAGCAGCTTGACAGGGAGCTCCTACAATGAGCAGTTCTTC; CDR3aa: CASSLTGSSYNEQFF
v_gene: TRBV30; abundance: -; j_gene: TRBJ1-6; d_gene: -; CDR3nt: TGTGCCTGGAGGGAGATAGGCATGGGGCTTGCCCTCCACTTT; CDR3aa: CAWREIGMGLALHF
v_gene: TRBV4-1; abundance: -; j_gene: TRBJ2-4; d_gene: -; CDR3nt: TGCGCCAGCAGCCAAGATCCGGGTACCGCCAAAAACATTCAGTACTTC; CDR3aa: CASSQDPGTAKNIQYF
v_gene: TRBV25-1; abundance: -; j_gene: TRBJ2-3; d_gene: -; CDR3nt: TGTGCCAGCAGTGAATTCGTGGGAGCCACGCAGTATTTT; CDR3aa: CASSEFVGATQYF
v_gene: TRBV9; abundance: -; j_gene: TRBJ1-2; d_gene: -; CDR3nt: TGTGCCAGCAGCCCTACTCCGGGGCTAGGTAACTATGGCTACACCTTC; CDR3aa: CASSPTPGLGNYGYTF
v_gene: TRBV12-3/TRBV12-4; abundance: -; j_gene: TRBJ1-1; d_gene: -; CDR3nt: TGTGCCAGCAGTATCACAGCGGTAGAAGCTTTCTTT; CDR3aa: CASSITAVEAFF
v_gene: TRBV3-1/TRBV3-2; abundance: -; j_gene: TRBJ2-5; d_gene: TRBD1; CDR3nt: TGTGCCAGCAGCCAAGGGACAGGGCAAGAGACCCAGTACTTC; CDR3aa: CASSQGTGQETQYF
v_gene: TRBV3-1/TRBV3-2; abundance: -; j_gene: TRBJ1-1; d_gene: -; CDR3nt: TGTGCCAGCAGCCATGGGGTGAGGGGCACTGAAGCTTTCTTT; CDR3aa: CASSHGVRGTEAFF
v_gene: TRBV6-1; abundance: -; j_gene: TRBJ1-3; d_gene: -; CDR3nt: TGTGCCAGCAGTGAGGGTTCTGGAAACACCATATATTTT; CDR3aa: CASSEGSGNTIYF
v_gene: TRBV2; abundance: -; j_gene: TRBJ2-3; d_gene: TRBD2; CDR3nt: TGTGCCAGCAGCCTACTAGCGGGCACAGATACGCAGTATTTT; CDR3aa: CASSLLAGTDTQYF
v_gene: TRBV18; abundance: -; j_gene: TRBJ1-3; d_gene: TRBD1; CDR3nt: TGTGCCAGCTCCCTAACCGGGACAGCTGGAAACACCATATATTTT; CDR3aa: CASSLTGTAGNTIYF
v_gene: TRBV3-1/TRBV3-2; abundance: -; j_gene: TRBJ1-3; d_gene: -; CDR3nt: TGTGCCAGCAGCCAACGGAGCTCTGGAAACACCATATATTTT; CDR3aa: CASSQRSSGNTIYF
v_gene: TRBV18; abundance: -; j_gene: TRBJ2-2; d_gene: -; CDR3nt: TGTGCCAGCTCAGGAGGTATGGGCACCGGGGAGCTGTTTTTT; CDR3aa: CASSGGMGTGELFF
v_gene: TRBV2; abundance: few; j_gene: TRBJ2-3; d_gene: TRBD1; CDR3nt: TGTGCCAGCAGTGATGGCTGGGACAGGGGAACAGATACGCAGTATTTT; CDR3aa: CASSDGWDRGTDTQYF
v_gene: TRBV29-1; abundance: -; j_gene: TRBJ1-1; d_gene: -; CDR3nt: TGCAGCGTATCGGGCACTGAAGCTTTCTTT; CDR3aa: CSVSGTEAFF
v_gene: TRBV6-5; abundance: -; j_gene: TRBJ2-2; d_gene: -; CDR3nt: TGTGCCAGCAGTTACTCGAATCGAAACACCGGGGAGCTGTTTTTT; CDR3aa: CASSYSNRNTGELFF
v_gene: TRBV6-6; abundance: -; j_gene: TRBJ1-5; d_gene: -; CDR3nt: TGTGCCAGCAGTTACCCCGGACGGGATCAGCCCCAGCATTTT; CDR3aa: CASSYPGRDQPQHF
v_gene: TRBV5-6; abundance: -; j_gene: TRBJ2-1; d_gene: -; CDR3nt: TGTGCCAGCAGCCCTGATAGCGGTTCACGGCGGTACAATGAGCAGTTCTTC; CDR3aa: CASSPDSGSRRYNEQFF
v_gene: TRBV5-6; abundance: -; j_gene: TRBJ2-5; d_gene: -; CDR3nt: TGTGCCAGCAGCTTCGGGACGGAACAAGAGACCCAGTACTTC; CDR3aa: CASSFGTEQETQYF
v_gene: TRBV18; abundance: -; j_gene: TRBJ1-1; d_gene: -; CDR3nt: TGTGCCAGCTCGCCGAACCGGGACGACACTGAAGCTTTCTTT; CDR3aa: CASSPNRDDTEAFF
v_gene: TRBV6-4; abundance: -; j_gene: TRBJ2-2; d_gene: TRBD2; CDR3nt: TGTGCCAGCAGTGCGTCGTGGAGCGGGGGGGCTACCGGGGAGCTGTTTTTT; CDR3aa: CASSASWSGGATGELFF
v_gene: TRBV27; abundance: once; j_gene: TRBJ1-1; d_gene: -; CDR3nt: TGTGCCAGCAGTTTATCTACAGTTCTATCTGAAGCTTTCTTT; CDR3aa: CASSLSTVLSEAFF
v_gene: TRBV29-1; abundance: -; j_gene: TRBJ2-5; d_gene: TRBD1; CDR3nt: TGCAGCGCGATTCGAATGCGGACAGGGGGAGCGGAGACCCAGTACTTC; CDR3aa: CSAIRMRTGGAETQYF
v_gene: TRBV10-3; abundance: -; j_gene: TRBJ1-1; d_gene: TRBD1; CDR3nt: TGTGCCACCGTACGGGACAGGGGGATGAACACTGAAGCTTTCTTT; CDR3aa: CATVRDRGMNTEAFF
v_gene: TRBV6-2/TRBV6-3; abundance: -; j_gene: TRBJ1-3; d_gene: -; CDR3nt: TGTGCCAGCAGTTACGGGTTCGGCGACACCATATATTTT; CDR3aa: CASSYGFGDTIYF
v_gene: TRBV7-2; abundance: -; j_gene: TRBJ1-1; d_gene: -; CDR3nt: TGTGCCAGCAGCCTCTCCAGAGCGAACACTGAAGCTTTCTTT; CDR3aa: CASSLSRANTEAFF
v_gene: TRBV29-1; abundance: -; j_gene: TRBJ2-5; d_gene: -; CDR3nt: TGCAGCCCCCGCCGTGGGGAGACCCAGTACTTC; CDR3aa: CSPRRGETQYF
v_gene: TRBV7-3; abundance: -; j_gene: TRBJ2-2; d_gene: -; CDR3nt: TGTGCCAGCAGCTTATTGCCCCCTGGACCGGGGGAGCTGTTTTTT; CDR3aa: CASSLLPPGPGELFF
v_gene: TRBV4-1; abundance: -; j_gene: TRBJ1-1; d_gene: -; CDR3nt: TGCGCCAGCAGCCAAGTGAACAGGGAACAAGCTTTCTTT; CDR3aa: CASSQVNREQAFF
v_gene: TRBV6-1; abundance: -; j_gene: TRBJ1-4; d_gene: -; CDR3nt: TGTGCCAGCAGTGGCCTTATTCGGAAGGGTGGGGAAAAACTGTTTTTT; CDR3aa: CASSGLIRKGGEKLFF
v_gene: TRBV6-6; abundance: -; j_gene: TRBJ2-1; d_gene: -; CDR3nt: TGTGCCAGCAGTCCTTCTCTGGAACTGCGCAATGAGCAGTTCTTC; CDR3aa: CASSPSLELRNEQFF
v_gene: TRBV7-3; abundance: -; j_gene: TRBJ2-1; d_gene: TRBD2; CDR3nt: TGTGCCAGCAGCATCCTAGCGGGGAGCTACAATGAGCAGTTCTTC; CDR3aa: CASSILAGSYNEQFF
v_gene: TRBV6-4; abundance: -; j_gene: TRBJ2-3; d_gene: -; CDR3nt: TGTGCCAGCAGTGAGAGGAGGGGGTTTGGTACGCAGTATTTT; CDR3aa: CASSERRGFGTQYF
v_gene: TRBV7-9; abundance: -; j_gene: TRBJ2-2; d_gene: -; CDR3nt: TGTGCCAGCAGGGAGGGCCCGAACACCGGGGAGCTGTTTTTT; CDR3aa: CASREGPNTGELFF